The present entry profiles one TCR beta chain with its context. Antigen specificity is unknown. CDR3 size: 13 residues. V shed 6 bases, J shed 8 bases, and the junction held 6 bases outside the gene matches. The source of the sample is a study of blood T cells in healthy people across ages. Study-wide results and limits: It was held that diversity estimates obtained from one million T cells represented underestimates.

It was with a sample-barcoded 5' primer and a J-beta primer mix that a second PCR of about 6 to 12 cycles was run. TCRdb passed the 5' RACE reads through MiXCR, listing each CDR3 protein once. The sample has 600,000 to 850,000 distinct CDR3 sequences; roughly 25% are singletons. The sample was also linked to a second study, of T cells of mothers and their children. That investigation notes: The output of TCR recombination is shaped by thymic selection similarly in related and unrelated pairs. A slight, non-significant increase in overlap was found for related mother-child pairs relative to unrelated pairs.

This TCR came from a boy aged 5-17 years in good health. Specimen: blood. The chain is built from TRBV12-3 or TRBV12-4 and TRBJ1-2; 10 bases line up with TRBD1. The CDR3, as DNA: TGTGCCAGCAGACGACAGGGGGCCAGAGGCTACACCTTC. It translates to CASRRQGARGYTF.